These 9 T cell receptor beta chains originate from one sample sequenced in a study of Ad26.COV2.S vaccination and SARS-CoV-2 variants. Treatment here: some 19 received Ad26.COV2.S at low or high dose, single or two shots; several received placebo; per-sample allocation not given. It was on day 63 after the first vaccine or placebo injection that samples were taken. Clones were read by immunoSEQ multiplex PCR, and TCRdb kept only the in-frame ones, dropping some. The table shows some 350,000 clones, with 85% occurring only once. Sequencing used peripheral blood, obtained in a trial of Ad26.COV2.S vaccine versus placebo. Source of these receptors: a person between 18 and 65 years old who received the Ad26.COV2.S COVID-19 vaccine or a placebo.

This clone came up once. The chain joins TRBV27 to TRBJ2-7; perhaps D is TRBD1 or TRBD2 (6 bases each). Trimming took off 1 base at V and 7 bases at J, with 11 bases between the two ends. Germline loops: CDR1 MNHEY, CDR2 SMNVEV (reference sequence). The CDR3 extends over 13 amino acids. The CDR3 sequence is CASSLLGAGEQYF. The CDR3 DNA reads as TGTGCCAGCAGTTTATTGGGGGCGGGGGAGCAGTACTTC.

The CDR3 DNA sequence: TGTGCCAGCAGCTTAGGCGCAGGGCGAGAGACCCAGTACTTC. Residues: CASSLGAGRETQYF. The chain is built from TRBV7-9 and TRBJ2-5, with a possible D match to TRBD1 (5 bases). The CDR3 has 14 amino acids. The V and J ends lost 1 base and 4 bases respectively, with 10 bases between them. Germline V gives CDR1 SEHNR, CDR2 FQNEAQ (reference sequence).

The V gene is TRBV30, the J gene TRBJ2-1; possible D gene TRBD2, 6 bases. The V gene's germline CDR1 is GTSNPN and CDR2 SVGIG (reference sequence). Trimming cost V 4 bases and J 3 bases, with 10 bases left between them. This CDR3 is built from 13 residues. The CDR3 DNA sequence: TGTGCCTGGACATCTAGCGTCTACAATGAGCAGTTCTTC. It yields the protein CAWTSSVYNEQFF.

The V and J genes are TRBV21-1 and TRBJ1-1. TRBV21-1 is deemed a pseudogene. The length of the CDR3 is 13 residues. The CDR3 DNA follows: TGTGCCAGCAGCTGGGGAGTACAGCTCGAAGCTTTCTTT. It yields the protein CASSWGVQLEAFF.

The chain couples TRBV19 to TRBJ2-5; 9 bases align to TRBD2. V shed 8 bases and J 4 bases; nucleotides not matched to a gene: 14. The germline CDR1 and CDR2 sequences are LNHDA and SQIVND (reference sequence). This CDR3 is 16 amino acids long. The CDR3 loop reads CASGGGLAPGRETQYF. CDR3 in DNA: TGTGCCAGTGGGGGGGGACTAGCTCCTGGGAGAGAGACCCAGTACTTC.

This chain links TRBV5-1 with TRBJ2-1, with 9 bases fitting TRBD2. Per germline, CDR1 SGHRS and CDR2 YFSETQ. CDR3 length: 15 amino acids. V trimming: 3 bases; J trimming: 1 base; junction bases outside the gene matches: 2. The CDR3, as DNA: TGCGCCAGCAGCTATACTAGCGGGTCCTACAATGAGCAGTTCTTC. Protein product: CASSYTSGSYNEQFF.

The rearrangement joins TRBV5-1 to TRBJ2-3; D perhaps matches TRBD1 (6 bases). Looked up from germline, CDR1 is SGHRS and CDR2 is YFSETQ. The CDR3 contains 15 residues. Trimming cost V 3 bases and J 4 bases, with 15 bases left between them. CDR3 DNA sequence: TGCGCCAGCAGCTCCAAACAGGGTCAGGCAGATACGCAGTATTTT. Translation gives CASSSKQGQADTQYF.

This clone was counted once. The chain is built from TRBV5-1 and TRBJ2-6; D not certain. Germline lookup yields CDR1 SGHRS and CDR2 YFSETQ. Between the trimmed V and J ends, which lost 0 bases and 0 bases, there was a span of 4 bases. The CDR3 spans 15 residues. CDR3 sequence: CASSLGNSGANVLTF. The DNA of the CDR3 is TGCGCCAGCAGCTTGGGAAACTCTGGGGCCAACGTCCTGACTTTC.

The chain recombines TRBV18 with TRBJ1-1; 10 bases agree with TRBD1. CDR1 and CDR2 from the germline V gene are KGHSH and LQKENI. Trimming at V came to 6 bases and at J to 4 bases, leaving 5 bases not matched to a gene. The CDR3 runs to 14 residues. This CDR3 reads CASSTGQGSTEAFF. The DNA for the CDR3 is TGTGCCAGCTCGACGGGACAGGGGTCCACTGAAGCTTTCTTT. Based on the CDR3 plus reference TRBV18 and TRBJ1-1, the full variable domain is NAGVMQNPRHLVRRRGQEARLRCSPMKGHSHVYWYRQLPEEGLKFMVYLQKENIIDESGMPKERFSAEFPKEGPSILRIQQVVRGDSAAYFCASSTGQGSTEAFFGQGTRLTVV.